This T cell receptor beta chain came from a study of T cell responses to AZD1222 COVID-19 vaccine. The repertoire was sequenced with immunoSEQ multiplex PCR; TCRdb's copy has only in-frame clones and lacks some. The data hold approximately 110,000 clones, with approximately 90% observed a single time. This clone was found a few times. Germline CDR1 reads MNHEY; CDR2 reads SVGAGI. CDR3 length equals 13 residues. The trim removed 8 bases at V and 3 bases at J, leaving 4 bases unmatched. The receptor comes from an adult in good health. V gene TRBV6-5 combines with J gene TRBJ1-5; the match to TRBD1 covers 7 bases. This sample comprised peripheral blood, obtained on day 0 of AZD1222 vaccination. The CDR3, as DNA: TGTGCCAGCGGGGGACAGCTCAATCAGCCCCAGCATTTT. It encodes CASGGQLNQPQHF.